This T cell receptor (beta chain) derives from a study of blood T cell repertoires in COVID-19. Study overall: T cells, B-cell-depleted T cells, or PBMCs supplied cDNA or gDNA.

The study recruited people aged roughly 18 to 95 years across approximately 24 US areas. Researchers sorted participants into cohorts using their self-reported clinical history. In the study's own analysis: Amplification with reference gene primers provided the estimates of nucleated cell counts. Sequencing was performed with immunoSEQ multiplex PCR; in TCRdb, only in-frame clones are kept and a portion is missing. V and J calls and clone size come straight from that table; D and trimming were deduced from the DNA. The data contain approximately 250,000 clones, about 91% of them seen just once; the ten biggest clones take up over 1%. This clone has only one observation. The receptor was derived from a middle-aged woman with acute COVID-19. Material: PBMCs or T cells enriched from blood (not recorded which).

The CDR3 DNA sequence: TGTGCCAGCTCACCCGGACAGAACAACGAGCAGTACTTC. It is translated as CASSPGQNNEQYF. The J gene is TRBJ2-7, the V gene TRBV18, with a tentative D call TRBD1 (6 bases). Germline V gene sequence: CDR1 KGHSH, CDR2 LQKENI. V was clipped by 3 bases and J by 5 bases, with 11 bases between them. The CDR3 is 13 amino acids.